This is a list of T cell receptor beta chains from one sample in a study of breast tumors, draining lymph nodes, adjacent tissues. TCRdb fed the multiplex PCR reads into MiXCR, producing one record per CDR3 protein. This table has around 140,000 distinct CDR3 sequences, approximately 20% appearing once. Sequenced sample: axillary lymph node tissue. Every receptor here comes from a female donor with breast cancer. Some clones in this sample may be carry-over from other donors' samples. Each CDR3 is given without its conserved first and last residue.

ASLRGIRANVLT	TRBV6-6	TRBJ2-6
ASRGLGNTGELF	TRBV27	TRBJ2-2
ASSQGGASGNTIY	TRBV11-2	TRBJ1-3
ASSFGGWGEQY	TRBV27	TRBJ2-7
ASSSRDRGRSYT	TRBV6-5	TRBJ1-2
ASSLRDIGGELF	TRBV3-1	TRBJ2-2
SARHISSNEQF	TRBV20-1	TRBJ2-1
ASSRSGRDFEQY	TRBV9	TRBJ2-7
ASSALLASSTDTQY	TRBV5-6	TRBJ2-3
ASSPDSRGFTDTQY	TRBV3-1	TRBJ2-3
ASSLNGAYEQY	TRBV7-9	TRBJ2-7
ASSLARRSPYEQY	TRBV7-2	TRBJ2-7
ATSRDREQGRWNNEQF	TRBV15	TRBJ2-1
ASIPQGLAGPGEQF	TRBV12-3/TRBV12-4	TRBJ2-1
ASSQGAATGELF	TRBV14	TRBJ2-2
ASSLKGRGGGGTDTQY	TRBV7-3	TRBJ2-3
ASSDRADSYEQY	TRBV6-1	TRBJ2-7
ASSLVLDSYEQY	TRBV10-1	TRBJ2-7
ASSLLGKGHEGLLI	TRBV7-7	TRBJ1-4
ASMVGSGSTGELF	TRBV5-8	TRBJ2-2
ASSSGLAAYNEQF	TRBV7-8	TRBJ2-1
ASSETGMSTDTQY	TRBV2	TRBJ2-3
AISALRQGDSPLH	TRBV10-3	TRBJ1-6
ASSYSPWYQETQY	TRBV6-6	TRBJ2-5
ASSLFGGRAYNEQF	TRBV13	TRBJ2-1
ASSPGSQRLNEQY	TRBV18	TRBJ2-7
ASRQGTGRRDTQY	TRBV2	TRBJ2-3
AISESGGGRTDTQY	TRBV10-3	TRBJ2-3
ASSWTSDYTDTQY	TRBV19	TRBJ2-3
ASSEQGLVYGYT	TRBV2	TRBJ1-2
ASSFAAYEQY	TRBV28	TRBJ2-7
ASSMPGSNYGYT	TRBV19	TRBJ1-2
ASSYPLANVLT	TRBV6-2/TRBV6-3	TRBJ2-6
ATSDPGQGIYGYT	TRBV24-1	TRBJ1-2
SVEVGTSGMGEQF	TRBV29-1	TRBJ2-1
ASSRFRTSGNTVDTQY	TRBV19	TRBJ2-3
ASSLKASGTRTGELF	TRBV27	TRBJ2-2
AFGLAYNEQF	TRBV30	TRBJ2-1
AISALAGVTGANVLT	TRBV10-3	TRBJ2-6
SARRESRGYT	TRBV20-1	TRBJ1-2
ASSSPLTSGRALDTQY	TRBV28	TRBJ2-3
ASSAGLAGGQETQY	TRBV2	TRBJ2-5
SARTGSEASTNEKLF	TRBV20-1	TRBJ1-4
ASSDPRGAKNIQY	TRBV6-1	TRBJ2-4
ATSRGTSGGRNEQY	TRBV15	TRBJ2-7
ASSQVGGLDSGEQY	TRBV14	TRBJ2-7
ASSQTRDRAYEQY	TRBV7-9	TRBJ2-7
ASSAGGGLADTQY	TRBV7-4	TRBJ2-3